One sample yielded the 27 T cell receptor beta chains listed below, sequenced in a study of T cells in Graves' hyperthyroidism and ophthalmopathy. TCR beta CDR3 regions were amplified from RNA transcripts. In the first-round RT-PCR of the TCR CDR3, the HTBI primer set was used. Each CDR3 protein gets one entry after TCRdb re-called the multiplex PCR reads with MiXCR. The sample shows under 400,000 distinct CDR3 sequences, over 10% of them seen only once. Sequenced sample: blood. These receptor sequences come from a woman aged 18-29 years with Graves' hyperthyroidism.

This clonotype was seen repeatedly, ten times or more. The rearrangement joins TRBV7-9 to TRBJ2-1; 10 nucleotides align to TRBD2. The CDR3 runs to 16 residues. V shed 1 base and J 6 bases; nucleotides not matched to a gene: 6. CDR1 and CDR2 (germline): SEHNR, FQNEAQ (reference sequence). CDR3 sequence reads: CASSLGSGGAGNEQFF. Here the CDR3 DNA reads TGTGCCAGCAGCTTAGGAAGCGGGGGGGCTGGCAATGAGCAGTTCTTC.

In its sample, this clonotype was seen many times. The chain employs TRBV24-1 and TRBJ1-5; D ambiguous. The length of the CDR3 is 12 residues. Trimming removed 12 bases at V and 3 bases at J, with 11 bases between. Germline V gives CDR1 KGHDR, CDR2 SFDVKD. In nucleotides, the CDR3 is TGTGCCGCAATAGGGCACAATCAGCCCCAGCATTTT. Translated, it gives CAAIGHNQPQHF.

This clonotype was seen many times. The rearrangement links TRBV28 to TRBJ1-1; TRBD1 agrees at 7 bases. This CDR3 has 17 amino acids. The V segment lost 3 bases and the J segment 1 base; nucleotides outside the gene matches: 11. The germline V gene has CDR1 MDHEN and CDR2 SYDVKM. The CDR3: CASSLFGTDAWNTEAFF. CDR3 DNA sequence: TGTGCCAGCAGTTTGTTTGGGACAGACGCGTGGAACACTGAAGCTTTCTTT. Full variable domain (missing parts from reference TRBV28 and TRBJ1-1): DVKVTQSSRYLVKRTGEKVFLECVQDMDHENMFWYRQDPGLGLRLIYFSYDVKMKEKGDIPEGYSVSREKKERFSLILESASTNQTSMYLCASSLFGTDAWNTEAFFGQGTRLTVV.

This clonotype has a count of ten or more. This chain links TRBV25-1 with TRBJ2-3; 8 bases align to TRBD1. Germline CDR1 is MGHDK and CDR2 is SYGVNS. V trimming: 5 bases; J trimming: 2 bases; junction bases outside the gene matches: 6. The CDR3 runs 15 residues. The CDR3 sequence: CASSPTGEATDTQYF. The CDR3 DNA sequence: TGTGCCAGCAGTCCGACAGGGGAGGCCACAGATACGCAGTATTTT.

The chain recombines TRBV15 with TRBJ1-1, with 9 bases matching TRBD1. Germline V lookup: CDR1 LNHNV, CDR2 YYDKDF (reference sequence). This CDR3 has 12 amino acids. V lost 2 bases, J lost 11 bases, and 3 bases stayed unmatched. The CDR3 sequence: CATSRQQGAAFF. The CDR3 DNA is TGTGCCACCAGCAGACAACAGGGGGCGGCTTTCTTT.

This clonotype has a count of ten or more. This chain connects TRBV24-1 to TRBJ1-1; the D is unclear. The germline CDR1 and CDR2 sequences are KGHDR and SFDVKD. This CDR3 is built from 11 residues. V was trimmed by 9 bases and J by 5 bases, leaving 9 bases between them. For the CDR3, the DNA is TGTGCCACCTCGGATGGTACTGAAGCTTTCTTT. Its protein is CATSDGTEAFF.

This clonotype was seen at least ten times. The rearrangement links TRBV28 to TRBJ1-5; 7 bases agree with TRBD1. J was trimmed by 2 bases and V by 2 bases; bases with no gene match: 0. Germline lookup yields CDR1 MDHEN and CDR2 SYDVKM. CDR3 length: 14 amino acids. The CDR3: CASSLGQGNQPQHF. The CDR3 nucleotides read TGTGCCAGCAGTTTAGGACAGGGCAATCAGCCCCAGCATTTT.

This clonotype was detected a few times. The V and J genes are TRBV20-1 and TRBJ2-2; D remains unclear. CDR3 length equals 12 residues. Trimming took off 1 base at V and 5 bases at J, with 5 bases between the two ends. Germline assignment: CDR1 DFQATT and CDR2 SNEGSKA (reference sequence). CDR3 bases: TGCAGTGCTAGAGGAGCTACCGGGGAGCTGTTTTTT. This gives the protein CSARGATGELFF.

There are a few counts of this clonotype. The CDR3 does not end in the conserved phenylalanine or tryptophan, so this is likely a read error. This chain links TRBV19 with TRBJ1-5; no definite D call. Per the germline V gene, CDR1 is LNHDA and CDR2 is SQIVND (reference sequence). The CDR3 loop spans 13 amino acids. Trimming took 5 bases from V and 5 from J, leaving 10 bases between them. CDR3: CASSAAEHQPQHL. In DNA, the CDR3 is TGTGCCAGTAGTGCGGCTGAGCATCAGCCCCAGCATCTT.

This clonotype was picked up one time. This clone may be a read error of a much larger clone one base away. The V call is TRBV10-1, the J call TRBJ1-1, with a possible D match to TRBD1 (5 bases). CDR3 length equals 12 residues. Germline V lookup: CDR1 WNHNN, CDR2 SYGVQD (reference sequence). The CDR3: CTSSAQGAEAFF. DNA for the CDR3: TGCACCAGCAGTGCCCAGGGCGCTGAAGCTTTCTTT.

This clonotype was observed at least ten times. This chain joins TRBV10-3 and TRBJ2-1; tentative D call: TRBD2 (5 bases). The germline V gene encodes CDR1 ENHRY and CDR2 SYGVKD. This CDR3 has 15 residues. Trimming removed 4 bases from V and 5 bases from J, with 15 bases in between. The CDR3 bases are TGTGCCATCAGTGTGGGCGAGGGTAGGAACAATGAGCAGTTCTTC. This gives the protein CAISVGEGRNNEQFF.

In its sample, this clonotype was seen many times. The rearrangement uses TRBV12-3 or TRBV12-4 and TRBJ2-3, with 8 bases lining up with TRBD1. The J segment lost 8 bases and the V segment lost 8 bases, leaving 18 bases of the junction unmatched. The CDR3 loop spans 16 amino acids. The CDR3 nucleotides are TGTGCCAGCTCTACTGGACAGGGTCGAATCGTACGTACGCAGTATTTT. Protein sequence: CASSTGQGRIVRTQYF.

The rearrangement uses TRBV5-6 and TRBJ2-7; D gene ambiguous. Trimming pared 1 base from V and 4 bases from J, leaving 12 bases between. This CDR3 is 14 amino acids long. Germline V lookup: CDR1 SGHDT, CDR2 YYEEEE. The CDR3 is CASSLKGSIYEQYF. The CDR3 nucleotides are TGTGCCAGCAGCTTGAAAGGTAGCATTTACGAGCAGTACTTC.

In its sample, this clonotype was seen many times. The chain carries TRBV15 and TRBJ1-1; D uncertain. Germline V gene sequence: CDR1 LNHNV, CDR2 YYDKDF (reference sequence). Trimming took off 0 bases at V and 0 bases at J, with 17 bases between the two ends. The CDR3 totals 18 residues. The DNA of the CDR3 is TGTGCCACCAGCAGAGACTTGGTCCAACGGGAGATGAACACTGAAGCTTTCTTT. It translates to CATSRDLVQREMNTEAFF.

This clonotype has at least ten counts. The V and J genes are TRBV20-1 and TRBJ1-1; a weak D match, TRBD1 (5 bases). The germline V and J ends were trimmed by 1 base and 4 bases, with 16 bases remaining between them. The germline gives CDR1 DFQATT, CDR2 SNEGSKA (reference sequence). This CDR3 contains 15 residues. The CDR3, as DNA: TGCAGTGCTAGAGGGGGCGCTGGTGGGGGCACTGAAGCTTTCTTT. It yields the protein CSARGGAGGGTEAFF.

The rearrangement uses TRBV7-9 and TRBJ2-1, with 8 nucleotides matching TRBD1. CDR3 length: 14 residues. V was clipped by 6 bases and J by 3 bases; unmatched bases: 4. Germline V gene sequence: CDR1 SEHNR, CDR2 FQNEAQ (reference sequence). CDR3 bases: TGTGCCAGCAGTTCCGGGACAGGCTACAATGAGCAGTTCTTC. This encodes CASSSGTGYNEQFF.

This clonotype was counted many times. The chain uses TRBV5-1 and TRBJ1-1; 8 positions agree with TRBD1. The trim removed 1 base at V and 1 base at J, leaving 6 bases unmatched. This CDR3 is 16 amino acids long. Per the germline V gene, CDR1 is SGHRS and CDR2 is YFSETQ. CDR3 bases: TGCGCCAGCAGCTTGAGAACACAGGGGGAGAACACTGAAGCTTTCTTT. Translation gives CASSLRTQGENTEAFF.

This clonotype was found many times. The genes are TRBV18 and TRBJ2-2; TRBD1 agrees at 7 bases. This CDR3 is 15 amino acids long. V lost 3 bases and J lost 1; bases outside the gene matches: 2. The germline V gene encodes CDR1 KGHSH and CDR2 LQKENI. The CDR3 bases are TGTGCCAGCTCACCTGGGACAGAGAACACCGGGGAGCTGTTTTTT. It encodes CASSPGTENTGELFF.

The V gene is TRBV5-8, the J gene TRBJ1-6; 7 positions match TRBD1. Unmatched junction bases numbered 6, after V lost 4 bases and J lost 8 bases. CDR3 length equals 14 residues. The germline V gene encodes CDR1 SGHTS and CDR2 YDEGEE. The CDR3 is CASSPPGQYSPLHF. The CDR3 bases are TGTGCCAGCAGCCCCCCGGGACAGTATTCACCCCTCCACTTT. The whole variable domain, filled in from reference TRBV5-8 and TRBJ1-6, reads EAGVTQSPTHLIKTRGQQATLRCSPISGHTSVYWYQQALGLGLQFLLWYDEGEERNRGNFPPRFSGRQFPNYSSELNVNALELEDSALYLCASSPPGQYSPLHFGNGTRLTVT.

The sample holds many counts of this clonotype. This chain connects TRBV7-2 to TRBJ2-7; D not certain. The V gene's germline CDR1 is SGHTA and CDR2 FQGNSA. The length of the CDR3 is 13 residues. The V and J ends lost 5 bases and 5 bases respectively, with 13 bases between them. CDR3 in amino acids: CASSPSQVHEQYF. CDR3 coding DNA: TGTGCCAGCAGCCCCTCCCAGGTGCACGAGCAGTACTTC.

This clonotype was seen many times. The J gene is TRBJ2-7, the V gene TRBV5-5; D is unresolved. The germline CDR1 and CDR2 sequences are SGHKS and YYEKEE (reference sequence). V was shortened by 3 bases and J by 4 bases, with 11 bases between the two germline ends. The CDR3 length is 13 residues. The CDR3 DNA sequence: TGTGCCAGCAGCTCCCTCGGATTTTACGAGCAGTACTTC. Protein: CASSSLGFYEQYF. The entire variable domain, with the rest obtained from reference TRBV5-5 and TRBJ2-7, is as follows: DAGVTQSPTHLIKTRGQQVTLRCSPISGHKSVSWYQQVLGQGPQFIFQYYEKEERGRGNFPDRFSARQFPNYSSELNVNALLLGDSALYLCASSSLGFYEQYFGPGTRLTVT.

This clonotype was counted many times. V usage is TRBV7-2 and J usage is TRBJ2-1, with D unresolved. The CDR3 contains 13 residues. Trimming stripped 0 bases from V and 10 bases from J, with 10 bases between. From germline, CDR1 is SGHTA and CDR2 FQGNSA. CDR3 protein: CASSLATVAEQFF. The CDR3 region has the DNA TGTGCCAGCAGCTTAGCGACTGTGGCGGAGCAGTTCTTC.

This clonotype appeared a few times. This chain connects TRBV20-1 to TRBJ2-5; D may match TRBD1 or TRBD2 (5 bases each). The V gene lost 3 bases and the J gene lost 5 bases, with 13 bases spanning the gap. Germline CDR1 DFQATT, CDR2 SNEGSKA (reference sequence). This CDR3 has 13 amino acids. CDR3 DNA sequence: TGCAGTGCTAGGGGGGAGTTCGGGGAGACCCAGTACTTC. Amino acid sequence: CSARGEFGETQYF.

This clonotype has ten or more counts. The chain is built from TRBV7-9 and TRBJ2-3; no clear D. This CDR3 contains 15 residues. The V gene's germline CDR1 is SEHNR and CDR2 FQNEAQ (reference sequence). Trimming stripped 4 bases from V and 5 bases from J, with 16 bases between. CDR3: CASSSAGPVVDTQYF. The CDR3 DNA sequence: TGTGCCAGCAGCTCGGCCGGGCCAGTTGTAGATACGCAGTATTTT.

This clonotype was observed at least ten times. V gene TRBV7-6 combines with J gene TRBJ2-1; 13 bases map to TRBD2. V gave up 6 bases and J gave up 5 bases; unmatched junction bases: 10. The CDR3 length is 17 residues. Germline V gene sequence: CDR1 SGHVS, CDR2 FNYEAQ. The CDR3 here is CASRQGLAGTRDNEQFF. CDR3 nucleotide sequence: TGTGCCAGCAGACAGGGACTAGCGGGGACTAGGGACAATGAGCAGTTCTTC.

There are a few counts of this clonotype. The chain uses TRBV20-1 and TRBJ2-1; the D call may be TRBD1 or TRBD2 (6 bases each). Per germline, CDR1 DFQATT and CDR2 SNEGSKA (reference sequence). The CDR3 is 11 amino acids. The ends were cut back, 5 bases at V and 10 bases at J, with 12 bases in the middle. CDR3 coding DNA: TGCAGTGCTCCCGACGGGGGCGAGCAGTTCTTC. It encodes CSAPDGGEQFF.

This clonotype was seen at least ten times. The V gene is TRBV29-1, the J gene TRBJ2-3; D not certain. CDR1 is SQVTM, CDR2 ANQGSEA, per germline. The length of the CDR3 is 12 residues. Trimming cost V 0 bases and J 5 bases, with 6 bases left between them. CDR3 amino acids: CSVEDPGDTQYF. The CDR3 region has the DNA TGCAGCGTTGAAGATCCTGGAGATACGCAGTATTTT.